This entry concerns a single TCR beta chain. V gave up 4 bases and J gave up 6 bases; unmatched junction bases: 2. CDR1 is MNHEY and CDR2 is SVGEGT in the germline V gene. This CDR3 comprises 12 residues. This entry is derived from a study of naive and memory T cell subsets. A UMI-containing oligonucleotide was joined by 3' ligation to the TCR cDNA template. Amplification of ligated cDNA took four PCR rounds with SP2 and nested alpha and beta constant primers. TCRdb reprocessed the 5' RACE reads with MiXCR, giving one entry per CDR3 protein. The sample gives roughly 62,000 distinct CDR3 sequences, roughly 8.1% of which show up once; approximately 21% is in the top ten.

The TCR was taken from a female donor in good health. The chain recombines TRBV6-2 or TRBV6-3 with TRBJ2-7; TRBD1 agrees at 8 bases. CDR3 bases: TGTGCCAGCAGTTCCGGGACAGGCGAGCAGTACTTC. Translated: CASSSGTGEQYF.